The 6 T cell receptor beta chains below come from one sample, sequenced in a study of blood T cell repertoires in COVID-19 (dated by TCRdb to about 2020). Libraries were prepared through the immunoSEQ multiplex PCR assay. The clones in this table, taken by TCRdb from immuneACCESS, are in-frame only. Not every clone is retained; where verified, under half of the shortfall comes from an unresolved V gene, and the cause of the rest is unknown. The sample table shows 100,000 to 150,000 clones, and about 91% are seen once. Of the sample, around a tenth is held by the ten largest clones. The sequenced sample was peripheral blood. Source of these receptors: a man in his forties or fifties with acute or convalescent COVID-19.

V and J are TRBV19 and TRBJ1-2; TRBD1 might be the D (6 bases). The CDR3 extends over 13 amino acids. The V end was cut by 5 bases, the J end by 8 bases, with 15 bases between. Germline loops: CDR1 LNHDA, CDR2 SQIVND (reference sequence). CDR3 DNA: TGTGCCAGTAGTCCGACCGTCACAGGGGGCTACACCTTC. Protein: CASSPTVTGGYTF.

V is TRBV2 and J is TRBJ1-2, with D possibly being TRBD1 (5 bases). There are 15 residues in the CDR3. Germline V gene lookup returns CDR1 SNHLY and CDR2 FYNNEI. V was clipped by 7 bases and J by 4 bases, with 19 bases between them. The CDR3 DNA reads as TGTGCCAGCATGTGGGGATTAGGGGCGTCCTATGGCTACACCTTC. It is translated as CASMWGLGASYGYTF.

This clone came up a few times. V usage is TRBV28 and J usage is TRBJ1-2; no firm D call. The CDR3 covers 13 residues. Deletions cut 4 bases from V and 5 bases from J, with 11 bases between. The germline V gene has CDR1 MDHEN and CDR2 SYDVKM. CDR3 DNA: TGTGCCAGCAGTTCCCCCCAGGTGTATGGCTACACCTTC. Its protein product is CASSSPQVYGYTF.

As DNA, the CDR3 is TGTGCCAGCCGGACAGGGGAGGACACTGAAGCTTTCTTT. Protein: CASRTGEDTEAFF. The rearrangement links TRBV21-1 to TRBJ1-1; the table calls TRBD1, which could not be checked here. TRBV21-1 is a pseudogene locus. This CDR3 contains 13 residues.

Details on this clone: One end of the junction varies from germline; a read error may be responsible. The chain is built from TRBV7-2 and TRBJ1-1; a weak D match, TRBD1 (5 bases). The CDR3 has 15 residues. Germline V gene lookup returns CDR1 SGHTA and CDR2 FQGNSA. The DNA of the CDR3 is TGTGCCAGCAGCCTCCTAGAACTGACAGCCACGAGCTTGGGATTT. Encoded protein: CASSLLELTATSLGF.

This chain connects TRBV6-1 to TRBJ1-1, with 7 bases matching TRBD1. Germline assignment: CDR1 MNHNS and CDR2 SASEGT. The trim removed 3 bases at V and 1 base at J, leaving 5 bases unmatched. There are 15 residues in the CDR3. CDR3 nucleotide sequence: TGTGCCAGCAGTGAGGGGACAGTAGGGAACACTGAAGCTTTCTTT. Its protein is CASSEGTVGNTEAFF.